This T cell receptor (beta chain) derives from a study of cytomegalovirus exposure and HLA in healthy donors. The CDR3 runs to 19 residues. Germline V CDR1 and CDR2: LNHDA, SQIVND (reference sequence). V was clipped by 3 bases and J by 1 base; unmatched bases: 16. 13 Jbeta primers and 60 Vbeta primers were used for the PCR. Authors' analysis steps: Later work found 80 million or so unique TCR beta chains, with roughly 11 million shared. The table came from immunoSEQ multiplex PCR; TCRdb's copy has only in-frame clones and leaves some out. The V and J calls and the clone size are those of that table, but D and trimming were determined from the DNA. The top ten hold roughly 2.6% of the sample, which has around 120,000 clones, roughly 84% seen once.

The clonotype comes from a man between 45 and 60 years old in good health and CMV-seronegative. This chain joins TRBV19 and TRBJ1-1; 8 nucleotides line up with TRBD1. Sequenced sample: PBMCs. For the CDR3, the DNA is TGTGCCAGTAGTATCATCGGAGATTGGACAGGGTCCCCGAACACTGAAGCTTTCTTT. This gives the protein CASSIIGDWTGSPNTEAFF.